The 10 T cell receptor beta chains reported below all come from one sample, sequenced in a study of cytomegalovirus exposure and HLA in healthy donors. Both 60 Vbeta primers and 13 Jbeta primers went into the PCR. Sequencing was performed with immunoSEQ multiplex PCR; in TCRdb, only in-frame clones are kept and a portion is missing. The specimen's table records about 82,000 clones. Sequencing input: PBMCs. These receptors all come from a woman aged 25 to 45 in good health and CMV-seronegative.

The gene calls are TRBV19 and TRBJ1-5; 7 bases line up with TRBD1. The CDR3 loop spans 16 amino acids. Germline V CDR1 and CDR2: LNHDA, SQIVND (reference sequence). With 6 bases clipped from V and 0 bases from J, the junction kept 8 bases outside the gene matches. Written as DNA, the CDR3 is TGTGCCAGTAGGCTACAGGGGAAAAATAGCAATCAGCCCCAGCATTTT. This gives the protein CASRLQGKNSNQPQHF. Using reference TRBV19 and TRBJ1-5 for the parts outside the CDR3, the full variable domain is DGGITQSPKYLFRKEGQNVTLSCEQNLNHDAMYWYRQDPGQGLRLIYYSQIVNDFQKGDIAEGYSVSREKKESFPLTVTSAQKNPTAFYLCASRLQGKNSNQPQHFGDGTRLSIL.

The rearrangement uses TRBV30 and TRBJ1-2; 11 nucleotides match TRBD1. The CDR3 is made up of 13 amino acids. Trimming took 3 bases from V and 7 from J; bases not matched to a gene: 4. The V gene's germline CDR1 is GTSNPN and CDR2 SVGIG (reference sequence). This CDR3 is CAWSGQGAGGYTF. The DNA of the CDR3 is TGTGCCTGGAGCGGACAGGGGGCGGGTGGCTACACCTTC.

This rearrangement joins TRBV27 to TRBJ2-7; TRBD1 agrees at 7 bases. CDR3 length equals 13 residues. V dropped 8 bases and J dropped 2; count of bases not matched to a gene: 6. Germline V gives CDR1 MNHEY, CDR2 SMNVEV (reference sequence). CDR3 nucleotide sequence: TGTGCCAGCGCCCGGCAGGGGGCCTACGAGCAGTACTTC. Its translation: CASARQGAYEQYF.

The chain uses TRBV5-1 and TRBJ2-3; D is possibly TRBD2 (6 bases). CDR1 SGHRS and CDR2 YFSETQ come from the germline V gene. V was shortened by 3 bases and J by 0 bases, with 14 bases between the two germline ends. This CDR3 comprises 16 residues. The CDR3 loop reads CASSSRTGGSTDTQYF. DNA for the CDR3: TGCGCCAGCAGCTCCCGTACCGGGGGAAGCACAGATACGCAGTATTTT.

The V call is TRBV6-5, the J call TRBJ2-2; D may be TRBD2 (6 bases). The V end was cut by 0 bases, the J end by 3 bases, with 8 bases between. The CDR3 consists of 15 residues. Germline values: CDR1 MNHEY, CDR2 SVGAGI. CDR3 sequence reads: CASSYSTGDTGELFF. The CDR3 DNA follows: TGTGCCAGCAGTTACTCTACGGGAGACACCGGGGAGCTGTTTTTT.

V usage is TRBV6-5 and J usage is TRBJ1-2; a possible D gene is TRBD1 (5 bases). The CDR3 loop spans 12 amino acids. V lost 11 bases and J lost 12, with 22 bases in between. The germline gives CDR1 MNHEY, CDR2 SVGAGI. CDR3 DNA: TGTGCCGCCGGGCGGGGCGGCTTTGACGACACCTTC. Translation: CAAGRGGFDDTF.

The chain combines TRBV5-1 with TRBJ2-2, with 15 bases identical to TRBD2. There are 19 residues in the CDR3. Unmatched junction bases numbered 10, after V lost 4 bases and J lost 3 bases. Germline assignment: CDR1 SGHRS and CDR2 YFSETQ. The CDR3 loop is CASSPRTSGRAEDTGELFF. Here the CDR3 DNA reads TGCGCCAGCAGCCCACGGACTAGCGGGAGGGCCGAGGACACCGGGGAGCTGTTTTTT. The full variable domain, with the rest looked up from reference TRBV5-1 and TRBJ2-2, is KAGVTQTPRYLIKTRGQQVTLSCSPISGHRSVSWYQQTPGQGLQFLFEYFSETQRNKGNFPGRFSGRQFSNSRSEMNVSTLELGDSALYLCASSPRTSGRAEDTGELFFGEGSRLTVL.

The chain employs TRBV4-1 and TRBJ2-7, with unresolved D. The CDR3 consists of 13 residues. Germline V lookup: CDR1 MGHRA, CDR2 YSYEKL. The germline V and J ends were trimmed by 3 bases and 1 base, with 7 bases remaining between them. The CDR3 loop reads CASSHGASYEQYF. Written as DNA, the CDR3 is TGCGCCAGCAGCCACGGTGCGTCCTACGAGCAGTACTTC.

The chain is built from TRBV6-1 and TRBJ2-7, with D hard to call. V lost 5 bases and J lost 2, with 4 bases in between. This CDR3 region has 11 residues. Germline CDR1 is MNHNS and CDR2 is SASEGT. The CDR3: CASSPAYEQYF. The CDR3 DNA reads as TGTGCCAGCAGTCCGGCCTACGAGCAGTACTTC.

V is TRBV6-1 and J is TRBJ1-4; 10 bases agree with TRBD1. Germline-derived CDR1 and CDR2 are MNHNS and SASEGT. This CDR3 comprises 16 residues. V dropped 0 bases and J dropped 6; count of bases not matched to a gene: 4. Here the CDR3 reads CASSEAPGTGDEKLFF. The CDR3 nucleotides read TGTGCCAGCAGTGAAGCGCCCGGGACAGGGGATGAAAAACTGTTTTTT.